A single sample gave rise to the 28 T cell receptor beta chains below, sequenced in a study of vaccination effects on CD4 cells after COVID-19. Produced via immunoSEQ multiplex PCR; TCRdb's table is partial and in-frame only. The sample lists about 73,000 clones, around 73% occurring once. No antigen has been assigned to these receptors. At the end of less than 12 days of culture, CD4+ T cells were isolated. The cohort was immunized with two doses of either the BNT162b2 or mRNA-1273 vaccine. This material consisted of CD4+ T cells from PBMCs cultured without peptide, taken after COVID-19 vaccination. Source of these receptors: a human donor who received a COVID-19 vaccine.

The rearrangement uses TRBV5-3 and TRBJ2-3, with 12 bases that match TRBD2. TRBV5-3 is an open reading frame, and its role is uncertain. The CDR3 runs to 16 residues. The V and J ends lost 1 base and 1 base, in that order; junction bases with no gene match: 1. The CDR3 DNA follows: TGTGCCAGAAGCTTGACTAGCGGGGGGTGCACAGATACGCAGTATTTT. Translating gives CARSLTSGGCTDTQYF.

The chain employs TRBV12-5 and TRBJ2-5, with TRBD2 matching over 9 bases. Trimming removed 7 bases from V and 1 base from J; junction bases left unmatched: 4. The CDR3 spans 14 residues. Per germline, CDR1 LGHNT and CDR2 FRNRAP. The CDR3 sequence is CASALLAGQETQYF. In DNA, the CDR3 is TGTGCTAGTGCCTTACTAGCGGGCCAAGAGACCCAGTACTTC.

The table lists this clone with a count of one. The gene calls are TRBV3-1 (or the pseudogene TRBV3-2) and TRBJ1-2; D is perhaps TRBD1 (5 bases). CDR1 LGHDT and CDR2 YNNKEL come from the germline V gene (reference sequence). This CDR3 contains 16 residues. The germline V and J ends were trimmed by 4 bases and 4 bases, with 19 bases remaining between them. CDR3 coding DNA: TGTGCCAGCAGCCTCCGTTCTAAGGGGAGAGGCTATGGCTACACCTTC. It encodes CASSLRSKGRGYGYTF.

The CDR3: CASSQDLLGNPANYGYTF. The CDR3 region has the DNA TGCGCCAGCAGCCAAGATCTCCTAGGAAACCCCGCTAACTATGGCTACACCTTC. The chain has TRBV4-1 and TRBJ1-2; D gene unclear. Trimming pared 0 bases from V and 0 bases from J, leaving 17 bases between. This CDR3 has 18 residues. The V gene's germline CDR1 is MGHRA and CDR2 YSYEKL.

The chain carries TRBV7-9 and TRBJ1-1; D remains unclear. Germline V lookup: CDR1 SEHNR, CDR2 FQNEAQ (reference sequence). The CDR3 is made up of 13 amino acids. V lost 2 bases, J lost 5 bases, and 9 bases lay in between. The CDR3 sequence is CASSLPHGTEAFF. CDR3 coding DNA: TGTGCCAGCAGCTTACCACATGGGACTGAAGCTTTCTTT. Together with reference TRBV7-9 and TRBJ1-1, the CDR3 gives the full variable domain: DTGVSQNPRHKITKRGQNVTFRCDPISEHNRLYWYRQTLGQGPEFLTYFQNEAQLEKSRLLSDRFSAERPKGSFSTLEIQRTEQGDSAMYLCASSLPHGTEAFFGQGTRLTVV.

This chain connects TRBV19 to TRBJ2-3, with 11 bases that match TRBD1. In germline, CDR1 is LNHDA, CDR2 SQIVND (reference sequence). Trimming cost V 10 bases and J 2 bases; bases outside gene matches: 5. This CDR3 contains 14 residues. This chain's CDR3 is CATGDRGATDTQYF. For the CDR3, the DNA is TGTGCCACGGGGGACAGGGGGGCCACAGATACGCAGTATTTT.

In its sample, this clone was seen a few times. The chain is built from TRBV4-1 and TRBJ1-5, with 7 bases aligning to TRBD1. J gave up 10 bases and V 1 base, and 7 bases lay outside the gene matches. The germline CDR1 and CDR2 sequences are MGHRA and YSYEKL. The CDR3 runs 14 residues. CDR3 nucleotide sequence: TGCGCCAGCAGCCAAGTTTCAGGGGGTGGTCCCCAGCATTTT. Translated, it gives CASSQVSGGGPQHF.

The chain is built from TRBV6-4 and TRBJ1-1, with TRBD1 identical over 7 bases. After removal of 10 bases from V and 0 bases from J, the junction contained 5 bases not matched to a gene. Germline CDR1 is MRHNA and CDR2 is SNTAGT. This CDR3 contains 13 residues. This CDR3 is CATSQGVNTEAFF. CDR3 sequence (DNA): TGTGCCACCTCGCAGGGGGTGAACACTGAAGCTTTCTTT.

V gene TRBV6-6 combines with J gene TRBJ2-3; D possibly matches TRBD1 or TRBD2 (5 bases each). CDR1 is MNHNY, CDR2 SVGAGI, per germline (reference sequence). Deletions cut 10 bases from V and 9 bases from J, with 17 bases between. This CDR3 spans 12 amino acids. In DNA form, the CDR3 reads TGTGCCAACAGAGGGGAAGAAGGAACGCAGTATTTT. Encoded protein: CANRGEEGTQYF.

This chain connects TRBV11-2 to TRBJ1-4; 9 bases agree with TRBD1. Germline V lookup: CDR1 SGHAT, CDR2 FQNNGV. CDR3 length: 14 residues. V shed 6 bases and J 8 bases; nucleotides not matched to a gene: 7. For the CDR3, the DNA is TGTGCCAGCAGTCCAGACAGGGGGGCAGAAAAACTGTTTTTT. Protein: CASSPDRGAEKLFF.

This clone came up once. J is TRBJ1-5 and V is TRBV28; tentative D call: TRBD1 (5 bases). The CDR3 sequence is 14 residues long. The germline V gene has CDR1 MDHEN and CDR2 SYDVKM. Trimming left V 6 bases short and J 0 bases short, with 9 bases between. This CDR3 reads CASSRDVSNQPQHF. In nucleotides, the CDR3 is TGTGCCAGCAGCCGGGACGTTAGCAATCAGCCCCAGCATTTT.

The chain is built from TRBV28 and TRBJ1-4; tentative D call: TRBD1 (5 bases). The CDR3 extends over 14 amino acids. CDR1 and CDR2 from the germline V gene are MDHEN and SYDVKM. The V end lost 3 bases, the J end lost 4 bases, and 9 bases lay between the germline ends. The CDR3 sequence is CASSFLGDNEKLFF. The CDR3 DNA reads TGTGCCAGCAGTTTTTTAGGGGATAATGAAAAACTGTTTTTT.

The V gene is TRBV30, the J gene TRBJ1-5; D uncertain. Trimming cost V 0 bases and J 1 base, with 13 bases left between them. CDR3 length: 16 residues. Per the germline V gene, CDR1 is GTSNPN and CDR2 is SVGIG (reference sequence). The CDR3, as DNA: TGTGCCTGGAGTGTACCCGGCGCGAGGAGCAATCAGCCCCAGCATTTT. Amino acids: CAWSVPGARSNQPQHF.

The rearrangement joins TRBV2 to TRBJ2-2; TRBD1 agrees at 9 bases. Germline CDR1 is SNHLY and CDR2 is FYNNEI. The CDR3 is made up of 15 amino acids. Trimming cost V 5 bases and J 2 bases; bases outside gene matches: 3. The CDR3: CASSKQGANTGELFF. Written as DNA, the CDR3 is TGTGCCAGCAGTAAACAGGGGGCAAACACCGGGGAGCTGTTTTTT.

This rearrangement joins TRBV24-1 to TRBJ2-4; no clear D gene. Germline V gene sequence: CDR1 KGHDR, CDR2 SFDVKD. This CDR3 is built from 14 residues. The V end was cut by 3 bases, the J end by 1 base, with 6 bases between. The CDR3 nucleotides are TGTGCCACCAGTGATACACAGGCCAAAAACATTCAGTACTTC. Translated, it gives CATSDTQAKNIQYF.

This clone was seen only a few times. The genes are TRBV28 and TRBJ1-4, with TRBD1 matching 8 bases. CDR1 and CDR2 from the germline V gene are MDHEN and SYDVKM. Losses at the gene ends were 4 bases for V and 8 bases for J; bases not matched to a gene: 9. The CDR3 totals 15 residues. The CDR3 spells CASSSPWTGNEKLFF. In DNA form, the CDR3 reads TGTGCCAGCAGTTCACCTTGGACAGGGAACGAAAAACTGTTTTTT.

The rearrangement joins TRBV6-5 to TRBJ1-2, with D hard to call. CDR3 length: 15 amino acids. The V and J ends lost 2 bases and 1 base respectively, with 11 bases between them. In germline, CDR1 is MNHEY, CDR2 SVGAGI. This CDR3 is CASSYRTEVNYGYTF. Here the CDR3 DNA reads TGTGCCAGCAGTTACCGGACCGAGGTTAACTATGGCTACACCTTC.

This clone has more than one count but fewer than ten. The chain has TRBV19 and TRBJ1-6, with TRBD1 identical over 10 bases. Germline V gene lookup returns CDR1 LNHDA and CDR2 SQIVND (reference sequence). V was clipped by 6 bases and J by 10 bases; unmatched bases: 6. The CDR3 runs to 14 residues. The DNA of the CDR3 is TGTGCCAGTAGAGATGACAGGGGGCCCTCACCCCTCCACTTT. Translating gives CASRDDRGPSPLHF.

This clone was picked up a small number of times. This chain uses TRBV7-8 with TRBJ1-1; D not resolved. The V gene's germline CDR1 is SGHVS and CDR2 FQNEAQ. This CDR3 region has 15 residues. Trimming took 3 bases from V and 0 from J, leaving 11 bases between them. This CDR3 reads CASSFEGLMNTEAFF. Written as DNA, the CDR3 is TGTGCCAGCAGCTTTGAGGGTCTAATGAACACTGAAGCTTTCTTT.

This chain links TRBV6-5 with TRBJ1-5, with D unclear. CDR1 and CDR2 from the germline V gene are MNHEY and SVGAGI. V was cut by 4 bases and J by 4 bases, with 11 bases left in between. The CDR3 runs to 14 residues. CDR3 loop: CASSSLSMNQPQHF. CDR3 nucleotides: TGTGCCAGCAGTTCCCTCTCAATGAATCAGCCCCAGCATTTT.

The chain has TRBV7-3 and TRBJ2-3; tentatively, D is TRBD1 (6 bases). CDR1 SGHTA and CDR2 FQGTGA come from the germline V gene. Trimming cost V 0 bases and J 0 bases, with 16 bases left between them. The CDR3 spans 18 residues. The CDR3 sequence: CASSLTATGSQSTDTQYF. In nucleotides, the CDR3 is TGTGCCAGCAGCTTAACCGCCACAGGGTCTCAGAGCACAGATACGCAGTATTTT.

This clone was counted only a few times. The rearrangement uses TRBV28 and TRBJ1-2; D not certain. Germline V gene data show CDR1 as MDHEN and CDR2 as SYDVKM. Trimming left V 4 bases short and J 5 bases short, with 11 bases between. The CDR3 is made up of 13 amino acids. CDR3: CASSSTSPYGYTF. In DNA form, the CDR3 reads TGTGCCAGCAGTTCCACGTCCCCTTATGGCTACACCTTC.

The genes are TRBV6-5 and TRBJ1-3; D perhaps matches TRBD1 (5 bases). There are 11 residues in the CDR3. The V end lost 10 bases, the J end lost 12 bases, and 16 bases lay between the germline ends. Looked up from germline, CDR1 is MNHEY and CDR2 is SVGAGI. CDR3 residues: CATWGERVIYF. The CDR3, as DNA: TGTGCCACCTGGGGGGAACGGGTCATATATTTT.

V is TRBV7-8 and J is TRBJ2-7; D is ambiguous. Trimming removed 3 bases at V and 2 bases at J, with 17 bases between. This CDR3 contains 16 residues. Germline V lookup: CDR1 SGHVS, CDR2 FQNEAQ. The CDR3 region is CASSLESGAITYEQYV. Written as DNA, the CDR3 is TGTGCCAGCAGCTTGGAATCGGGTGCGATTACCTACGAGCAGTACGTC.

The rearrangement links TRBV5-4 to TRBJ2-2, with TRBD1 matching over 7 bases. This CDR3 region has 15 residues. The junction had 9 bases not matched to a gene; V was cut back by 4 bases and J by 6 bases. CDR1 and CDR2 (germline): SGHNT, YYREEE (reference sequence). CDR3 residues: CASSTRQGRAGELFF. The CDR3 region has the DNA TGTGCCAGCAGCACCCGACAGGGTCGAGCCGGGGAGCTGTTTTTT.

This clone was detected only once. This sequence joins TRBV12-2 and TRBJ2-7; TRBD1 was called by the table and not checked on the DNA. TRBV12-2 is marked as a pseudogene. The CDR3 spans 15 residues. Here the CDR3 DNA reads TGTGCAAGTCGCTTAGAACCCGACAGAGGGGGCGAGCAGTACGTC. Translated: CASRLEPDRGGEQYV.

This chain links TRBV3-1 (or the pseudogene TRBV3-2) with TRBJ2-4; perhaps TRBD2 as D (6 bases). V dropped 4 bases and J dropped 1 base, with 14 bases sitting between them. The CDR3 contains 16 residues. Germline V gene sequence: CDR1 LGHDT, CDR2 YNNKEL (reference sequence). CDR3 residues: CASSRREARAKNIQYF. CDR3 bases: TGTGCCAGCAGCCGCAGGGAGGCTAGGGCCAAAAACATTCAGTACTTC.

The CDR3 sequence is CSVERSRGTDTQYF. The DNA for the CDR3 is TGCAGCGTTGAAAGGTCCCGGGGCACAGATACGCAGTATTTT. V is TRBV29-1 and J is TRBJ2-3; D not certain. V was trimmed by 2 bases and J by 1 base, leaving 10 bases between them. The CDR3 loop spans 14 amino acids. Germline loops: CDR1 SQVTM, CDR2 ANQGSEA.